Following are 5 T cell receptor beta chains from one sample sequenced in a study of blood T cell repertoires in COVID-19. Sequenced by immunoSEQ multiplex PCR; TCRdb stores in-frame clones only, minus some. The sample yields 200,000 to 250,000 clones, over 75% seen once. The specimen sequenced was PBMCs or T cells enriched from blood (not recorded which). The receptors were gathered from a woman in her fifties or sixties who had recovered from COVID-19.

The chain carries TRBV2 and TRBJ1-1, with D unclear. This CDR3 is 13 amino acids long. V was trimmed by 4 bases and J by 5 bases, leaving 11 bases between them. In germline, CDR1 is SNHLY, CDR2 FYNNEI. DNA for the CDR3: TGTGCCAGCAGTGTCTTGGGAGAAACTGAAGCTTTCTTT. Its translation: CASSVLGETEAFF.

The chain is built from TRBV24-1 and TRBJ2-5, with D hard to call. CDR3 length: 12 amino acids. V gave up 1 base and J gave up 5 bases, with 4 bases separating them. Germline V gene data show CDR1 as KGHDR and CDR2 as SFDVKD. The CDR3 DNA is TGTGCCACCAGTGATTTTGGCGAGACCCAGTACTTC. It translates to CATSDFGETQYF.

This clone was observed once. The rearrangement joins TRBV20-1 to TRBJ2-4; 7 bases agree with TRBD2. Germline lookup yields CDR1 DFQATT and CDR2 SNEGSKA (reference sequence). The CDR3 loop spans 11 amino acids. V trimming: 3 bases; J trimming: 9 bases; junction bases outside the gene matches: 2. The CDR3 coding sequence is TGCAGTGCTAGGGGAGGGTTCATTCAGTACTTC. Translating it yields CSARGGFIQYF.

The J gene is TRBJ1-3, the V gene TRBV6-6, with no clear D. Trimming removed 6 bases at V and 1 base at J, with 13 bases between. The CDR3 sequence is 15 residues long. Germline CDR1 reads MNHNY; CDR2 reads SVGAGI (reference sequence). The CDR3 here is CASRAQGSSGNTIYF. DNA of the CDR3: TGTGCCAGCAGAGCCCAAGGGAGTTCTGGAAACACCATATATTTT.

J is TRBJ1-1 and V is TRBV5-4; TRBD1 might be the D (5 bases). Germline values: CDR1 SGHNT, CDR2 YYREEE (reference sequence). V lost 3 bases and J 1 base, leaving 13 bases between the germline ends. This CDR3 region has 15 residues. This chain's CDR3 is CASSSRATENTEAFF. Written as DNA, the CDR3 is TGTGCCAGCAGCTCCAGGGCGACTGAGAACACTGAAGCTTTCTTT.